This entry features one T cell receptor (beta chain) sequence. The antigen is not known. The sample holds other DNA sequences that translate to the same CDR3. The data were taken from a study of shared clonotypes between healthy human individuals. Study-wide findings and caveats: Some clonotypes were shared by all four sorted-subset donors, while others were not shared. The non-shared ones had lower generation probabilities than the shared ones.

Division of CD4+ cells produced a CD45RA+ naive subset and a CD45RA-negative memory subset. V was pared by 1 base and J by 1 base, with 7 bases between. CDR1 LNHDA and CDR2 SQIVND come from the germline V gene (reference sequence). CDR3 size: 14 residues. The assay was carried out at the deep level. Every immunoSEQ plate was one replicate of a subset's evenly spread DNA. The method was immunoSEQ multiplex PCR; TCRdb's version includes in-frame clones alone and lacks a portion of them. The sample carries 950,000 to 1,200,000 clones, about 80% recorded once. The chain recombines TRBV19 with TRBJ1-1; D may be TRBD1 (6 bases). This receptor was obtained from a man between 18 and 35 years old in good health. Some clones in this sample may be carry-over from other donors' samples. The sequenced material came from memory CD4+ T cells from PBMCs. Subset in this sample: CD45RA-negative fraction. The DNA of the CDR3 is TGTGCCAGTAGTATAGGCAGGGGGAACACTGAAGCTTTCTTT. Translating it yields CASSIGRGNTEAFF. Together with reference TRBV19 and TRBJ1-1, the CDR3 gives the full variable domain: DGGITQSPKYLFRKEGQNVTLSCEQNLNHDAMYWYRQDPGQGLRLIYYSQIVNDFQKGDIAEGYSVSREKKESFPLTVTSAQKNPTAFYLCASSIGRGNTEAFFGQGTRLTVV.